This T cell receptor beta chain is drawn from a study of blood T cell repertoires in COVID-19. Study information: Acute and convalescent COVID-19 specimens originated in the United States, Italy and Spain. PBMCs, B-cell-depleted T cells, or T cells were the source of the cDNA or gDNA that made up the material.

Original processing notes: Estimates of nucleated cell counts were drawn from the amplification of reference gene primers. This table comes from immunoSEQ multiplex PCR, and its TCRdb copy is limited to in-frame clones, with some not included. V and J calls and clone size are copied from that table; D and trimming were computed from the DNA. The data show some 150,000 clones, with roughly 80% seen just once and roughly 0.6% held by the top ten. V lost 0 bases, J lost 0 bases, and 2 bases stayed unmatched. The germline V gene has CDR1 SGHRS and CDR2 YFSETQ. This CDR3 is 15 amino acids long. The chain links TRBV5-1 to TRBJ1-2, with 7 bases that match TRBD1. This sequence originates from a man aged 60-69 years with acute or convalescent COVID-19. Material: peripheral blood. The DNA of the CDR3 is TGCGCCAGCAGCTTGGAAGGGACAGCTAACTATGGCTACACCTTC. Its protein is CASSLEGTANYGYTF.